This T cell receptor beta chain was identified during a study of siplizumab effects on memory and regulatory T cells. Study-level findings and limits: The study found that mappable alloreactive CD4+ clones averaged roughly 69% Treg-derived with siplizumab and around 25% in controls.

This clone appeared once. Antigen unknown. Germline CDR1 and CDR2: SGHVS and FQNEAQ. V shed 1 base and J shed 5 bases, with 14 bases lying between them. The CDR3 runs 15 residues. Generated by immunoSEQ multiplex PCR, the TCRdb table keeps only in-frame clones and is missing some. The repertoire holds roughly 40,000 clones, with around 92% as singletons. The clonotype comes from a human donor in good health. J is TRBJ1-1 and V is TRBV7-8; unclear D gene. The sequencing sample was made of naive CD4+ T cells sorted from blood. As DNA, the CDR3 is TGTGCCAGCAGCTTAGGCCCCCAATCGGGAACTGAAGCTTTCTTT. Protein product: CASSLGPQSGTEAFF.